This is a list of T cell receptor beta chains from one sample in a study of cytomegalovirus exposure and HLA in healthy donors. The assay was immunoSEQ multiplex PCR, and TCRdb's table has in-frame clones only and misses some. Of about 110,000 clones listed, 86% were seen once; the top ten hold 1.5% to 2%. The sample taken for sequencing was PBMCs. The receptors stem from a middle-aged man in good health and CMV-seronegative. The CDR3 runs from the conserved cysteine through the conserved F or W. The D gene is left open where the match is weak. Size is omitted from some rows. Given values are once, few, many or a class for expanded clones.

>-|TRBV19|TRBJ1-1|-
CASSIGRRDTEAFF
TGTGCCAGTAGTATCGGACGGAGGGACACTGAAGCTTTCTTT
>-|TRBV28|TRBJ2-3|-
CASRPDSRTQYF
TGTGCCAGCAGGCCCGACTCTAGGACGCAGTATTTT
>-|TRBV4-2|TRBJ2-1|TRBD2
CASSPTTSGNEQFF
TGTGCCAGCAGCCCTACGACTAGCGGCAATGAGCAGTTCTTC
>once|TRBV29-1|TRBJ2-5|TRBD1
CSVSPGQSPETQYF
TGCAGCGTTTCGCCGGGACAGAGCCCAGAGACCCAGTACTTC
>-|TRBV7-7|TRBJ1-1|TRBD1
CASSLFVQGVMNTEAFF
TGTGCCAGCAGCTTATTTGTTCAGGGGGTAATGAACACTGAAGCTTTCTTT
>-|TRBV7-2|TRBJ1-2|TRBD1
CASSLGDRGYGYTF
TGTGCCAGCAGCTTGGGGGACAGGGGCTATGGCTACACCTTC
>-|TRBV19|TRBJ2-6|-
CASSVRLQGPGANVLTF
TGTGCCAGTAGTGTCCGACTACAGGGTCCTGGGGCCAACGTCCTGACTTTC
>-|TRBV5-6|TRBJ2-1|-
CASSSRDWTYNEQFF
TGTGCCAGCAGCTCCCGGGACTGGACTTACAATGAGCAGTTCTTC
>-|TRBV7-6|TRBJ1-4|-
CASSPSPGRRADEKLFF
TGTGCCAGCAGCCCCTCTCCGGGAAGAAGGGCTGATGAAAAACTGTTTTTT
>-|TRBV5-1|TRBJ1-4|TRBD1
CASSQGGFNEKLFF
TGCGCCAGCAGCCAGGGGGGATTTAATGAAAAACTGTTTTTT
>-|TRBV5-1|TRBJ1-1|-
CASSGRGENTEAFF
TGCGCCAGCAGCGGCAGGGGTGAGAACACTGAAGCTTTCTTT
>few|TRBV6-1|TRBJ1-1|TRBD1
CASSGSRRGLSTEAFF
TGTGCCAGCAGTGGATCGAGAAGGGGGCTGAGCACTGAAGCTTTCTTT
>-|TRBV5-4|TRBJ2-3|-
CASSLVGQGKDTQYF
TGTGCCAGCAGCTTGGTAGGGCAGGGTAAAGATACGCAGTATTTT
>-|TRBV5-4|TRBJ2-3|-
CASSLSSTDTQYF
TGTGCCAGCAGCCTCTCTAGCACAGATACGCAGTATTTT
>-|TRBV19|TRBJ2-3|TRBD1
CASSDRATDTQYF
TGTGCCAGTAGCGACAGGGCGACAGATACGCAGTATTTT
>-|TRBV6-5|TRBJ1-5|-
CASRPGGNQPQHF
TGTGCCAGCAGGCCCGGGGGCAATCAGCCCCAGCATTTT
>-|TRBV19|TRBJ2-7|-
CASRRTGESSYEQYF
TGTGCCAGTAGGCGCACCGGGGAGAGCTCCTACGAGCAGTACTTC
>-|TRBV9|TRBJ1-3|-
CASSLPLSGAGNTIYF
TGTGCCAGCAGCCTACCTCTCTCAGGGGCTGGAAACACCATATATTTT
>-|TRBV28|TRBJ2-1|-
CASMRVARNEQFF
TGTGCCAGCATGCGCGTGGCGAGGAATGAGCAGTTCTTC
>-|TRBV2|TRBJ2-1|-
CASSRRVQGPFF
TGTGCCAGCAGCCGCAGGGTGCAAGGGCCGTTCTTC
>-|TRBV5-1|TRBJ2-1|TRBD1
CASSSRQGYEQFF
TGCGCCAGCAGCTCCCGACAGGGCTATGAGCAGTTCTTC
>-|TRBV6-5|TRBJ2-7|-
CASSRGLPYEQYF
TGTGCCAGCAGTAGGGGCCTCCCCTACGAGCAGTACTTC
>-|TRBV18|TRBJ2-7|-
CASSPTFGSGEQYF
TGTGCCAGCTCACCGACATTCGGGTCGGGAGAGCAGTACTTC
>-|TRBV28|TRBJ1-1|-
CASSLGGANTEAFF
TGTGCCAGCAGTTTAGGGGGGGCGAACACTGAAGCTTTCTTT
>-|TRBV5-1|TRBJ1-4|-
CASSLDRVPQQKLFF
TGCGCCAGCAGCCTGGACCGAGTCCCACAGCAAAAACTGTTTTTT
>once|TRBV29-1|TRBJ2-3|TRBD1
CSVPDRRGADTQYF
TGCAGCGTACCGGACAGGAGAGGGGCAGATACGCAGTATTTT
>-|TRBV5-1|TRBJ1-2|-
CASSLALGVNYGYTF
TGCGCCAGCAGCTTGGCCCTCGGGGTAAACTATGGCTACACCTTC
>-|TRBV10-3|TRBJ2-5|-
CAISTGLQETQYF
TGTGCCATCAGTACAGGGCTCCAAGAGACCCAGTACTTC
>-|TRBV5-6|TRBJ2-2|-
CASRTANTGELFF
TGTGCCAGCCGTACGGCGAACACCGGGGAGCTGTTTTTT
>-|TRBV30|TRBJ1-2|-
CAQVRGGGEGYTF
TGTGCTCAAGTCAGGGGCGGGGGTGAAGGCTACACCTTC
>once|TRBV18|TRBJ1-5|-
CASSPGEGQPQHF
TGTGCCAGCTCACCCGGGGAAGGTCAGCCCCAGCATTTT
>-|TRBV28|TRBJ1-6|-
CASSQNSPLHF
TGTGCCAGCAGCCAGAATTCACCCCTCCACTTT
>-|TRBV7-2|TRBJ2-2|TRBD1
CASGDPGQGNTGELFF
TGTGCCAGCGGAGACCCGGGACAGGGGAACACCGGGGAGCTGTTTTTT
>-|TRBV6-1|TRBJ1-6|TRBD1
CASRKGTGDNSPLHF
TGTGCCAGCAGGAAAGGGACAGGGGATAATTCACCCCTCCACTTT
>-|TRBV5-1|TRBJ2-1|TRBD1
CASSNSGGNVGTNEQFF
TGCGCCAGCAGCAACTCAGGGGGCAATGTTGGGACCAATGAGCAGTTCTTC
>-|TRBV7-2|TRBJ2-3|-
CASSLAGIGSGDTQYF
TGTGCCAGCAGCTTAGCTGGCATTGGGAGTGGGGATACGCAGTATTTT
>-|TRBV4-2|TRBJ1-1|-
CASSQVGASPNTEAFF
TGTGCCAGCAGCCAAGTTGGGGCGTCGCCGAACACTGAAGCTTTCTTT
>-|TRBV9|TRBJ1-1|TRBD1
CASSPQTGREAFF
TGTGCCAGCAGCCCACAGACAGGGAGAGAAGCTTTCTTT
>once|TRBV2|TRBJ2-1|-
CASSGEQFNEQFF
TGTGCCAGCAGTGGTGAACAGTTCAATGAGCAGTTCTTC
>-|TRBV4-1|TRBJ2-7|TRBD2
CASSHRLAGGYEQYF
TGCGCCAGCAGCCACAGACTAGCGGGGGGGTACGAGCAGTACTTC
>-|TRBV11-2|TRBJ2-7|TRBD2
CASRGGGGGDHYEQYF
TGTGCCAGCAGAGGAGGCGGCGGGGGGGATCACTACGAGCAGTACTTC
>-|TRBV7-9|TRBJ2-5|TRBD1
CASSPRQGMGFQETQYF
TGTGCCAGCAGCCCCAGACAGGGCATGGGGTTTCAAGAGACCCAGTACTTC
>-|TRBV4-1|TRBJ1-5|-
CASSQGGTYSNQPQHF
TGCGCCAGCAGCCAAGGCGGAACCTATAGCAATCAGCCCCAGCATTTT
>-|TRBV15|TRBJ2-3|TRBD2
CATSRDPPGGGPDTQYF
TGTGCCACCAGCAGAGACCCCCCCGGGGGGGGCCCTGATACGCAGTATTTT
>-|TRBV2|TRBJ2-2|-
CASSGLQLRGRGRTGELFF
TGTGCCAGCAGTGGCCTACAGCTCCGGGGGCGGGGGAGAACCGGGGAGCTGTTTTTT
>-|TRBV9|TRBJ1-1|-
CASSLGQGEAFF
TGTGCCAGCAGCCTGGGGCAGGGTGAAGCTTTCTTT
>-|TRBV15|TRBJ2-3|TRBD1
CATSRDRGTGKGDTQYF
TGTGCCACCAGCAGAGATCGCGGGACAGGGAAAGGGGATACGCAGTATTTT
>-|TRBV6-4|TRBJ2-3|-
CASSVSQGFSDTQYF
TGTGCCAGCAGTGTGTCCCAGGGTTTCTCAGATACGCAGTATTTT
>-|TRBV4-3|TRBJ2-1|-
CASSQGQYGGEQFF
TGCGCCAGCAGCCAAGGCCAATACGGCGGTGAGCAGTTCTTC
>-|TRBV10-3|TRBJ2-1|TRBD1
CAISVGTGFNEQFF
TGTGCCATCAGTGTTGGGACAGGGTTCAATGAGCAGTTCTTC
>-|TRBV6-4|TRBJ1-1|-
CASRMRLDSTEAFF
TGTGCCAGCAGGATGAGGTTGGATAGCACTGAAGCTTTCTTT